This TCR beta chain is from a study of tumor-infiltrating lymphocytes in oesophageal squamous cell carcinoma. One entry per CDR3 protein results from TCRdb running MiXCR on the reads. Seen here are 12,000 or so distinct CDR3 sequences, 50% to 65% observed once, and the top ten hold roughly three fifths. This TCR derives from a female donor with esophageal squamous cell carcinoma. The sequenced sample consisted of blood.

In DNA form, the CDR3 reads TGTGCCAGCACAACCGGGACAGTAACATATGGCTACACCTTC. As protein: CASTTGTVTYGYTF. This chain uses TRBV28 with TRBJ2-4, with 7 bases fitting TRBD1. TRBJ1-2 matches the DNA end more closely, so the J call is doubtful. This CDR3 contains 14 residues. The germline CDR1 and CDR2 sequences are MDHEN and SYDVKM.